This TCR beta chain was captured in a study of CD8 T cells in Susac syndrome. The T cells that were sequenced for TCR beta were CD8+ and CD4+ cells from blood. It was negative isolation that provided the CD8+ and CD4+ T cells, whereas TEMRA cells were enriched by FACS. The CDR3 runs 15 residues. The V and J ends lost 2 bases and 8 bases respectively, with 18 bases between them. Germline V gene sequence: CDR1 MNHEY, CDR2 SMNVEV (reference sequence). About this clonotype: Antigen specificity is unknown.

The RNA, about 0.5 to 1 ug, was put through reverse transcription using random hexamers. An immunoSEQ multiplex PCR amplified TCR beta CDR3 over 54 Vbeta and 13 Jbeta. A single record per CDR3 protein comes from TCRdb applying MiXCR to the immunoSEQ multiplex PCR reads. The profile shows 150,000 to 200,000 distinct CDR3 sequences, approximately 93% of them singletons. The study, taken as a whole, reports: The authors acknowledged that their TCR sequencing and HLA analysis involved a relatively small number of individuals.

The sequencing sample was made of CD4+ T cells from PBMCs. V is TRBV27 and J is TRBJ1-2; D possibly corresponds to TRBD1 (5 bases). The sequence was obtained from a human donor with multiple sclerosis. The CDR3 nucleotides are TGTGCCAGCAGTTTAAAGGTGGAGGGCCGGGGGGGCTACACCTTC. This encodes CASSLKVEGRGGYTF.